The subject of this entry is one T cell receptor (beta chain). Method: immunoSEQ multiplex PCR; TCRdb's copy keeps in-frame clones and lacks some. The table includes fewer than 65,000 clones, roughly 71% detected once. This entry belongs to a study of T cell clones after liver transplantation. V shed 6 bases and J shed 7 bases, with 18 bases lying between them. The length of the CDR3 is 14 residues. Germline CDR1 reads MNHNS; CDR2 reads SASEGT. This specimen consisted of CD4+ T cells from blood, obtained at the 22-month timepoint. This TCR was recovered from a human patient who received a liver transplant. A share of the T cells may be of graft donor origin. The V call is TRBV6-1, the J call TRBJ1-2; D is possibly TRBD1 (5 bases). The CDR3 region is CASRSTGTVGGYTF. The CDR3, as DNA: TGTGCCAGCAGATCCACCGGGACGGTGGGTGGCTACACCTTC.